Sequencing of this T cell receptor beta chain was carried out in a study of cytotoxic CD8 clonotypes in ibrutinib-treated CLL. The repertoire was sequenced with immunoSEQ multiplex PCR; TCRdb's copy has only in-frame clones and lacks some. The sample holds about 140,000 clones, about 91% seen once. The length of the CDR3 is 14 residues. The germline CDR1 and CDR2 sequences are SNHLY and FYNNEI. V was trimmed by 2 bases and J by 4 bases, leaving 9 bases between them. Study results and caveats: Progressing patients had sampling times that differed from those of sustained-remission patients.

Notes on this clone: As yet, its antigen is unknown.

This TCR came from a human donor with chronic lymphocytic leukemia. The sample here was PBMCs, taken after 12 months of ibrutinib treatment. The chain has TRBV2 and TRBJ2-1, with D uncertain. The CDR3 protein is CASSENVVYNEQFF. The CDR3 nucleotides read TGTGCCAGCAGTGAAAATGTGGTTTACAATGAGCAGTTCTTC.